This T cell receptor beta chain was captured in a study of cytomegalovirus exposure and HLA in healthy donors. Broader study findings: Subsequent analysis revealed that first-cohort TCR clusters tended to co-occur in the 120 or so validation repertoires. Usually a TCR sequence was rare, but some public TCRs were found in many donors.

Of note for this clone: Its target is not known.

Sequencing used immunoSEQ multiplex PCR; TCRdb keeps in-frame clones, though not all of them. Here the sample spans some 140,000 clones, approximately 82% being singletons. Material: PBMCs. The sequence derives from a man younger than 40 in good health and CMV-seropositive.

CDR3 loop: CASSQTGVAETQYF. The CDR3 nucleotides read TGCGCCAGCAGCCAGACGGGAGTAGCGGAGACCCAGTACTTC. The chain combines TRBV5-1 with TRBJ2-5; perhaps TRBD2 as D (6 bases). Germline V gene lookup returns CDR1 SGHRS and CDR2 YFSETQ. V was cut by 4 bases and J by 5 bases, with 15 bases left in between. The CDR3 is 14 residues long.